Listed below are T cell receptor beta chains from one sample, sequenced in a study of identical twins. TCRdb analysed the 5' RACE reads with MiXCR anew, one entry per CDR3 protein. The table lists 500,000 to 700,000 distinct CDR3 sequences, less than 9% of them singletons. The sample also formed part of further work on yellow fever vaccine responses in identical twins.

Sequenced: PBMCs. These receptors were obtained from a woman aged 18-35 years in good health. Both conserved end residues are part of each CDR3.

V,J,CDR3
TRBV4-1,TRBJ1-4,CASSRGPHSNEKLFF
TRBV29-1,TRBJ1-5,CSVGGTVNQPQHF
TRBV20-1,TRBJ1-5,CSVWGSNQPQHF
TRBV5-1,TRBJ2-1,CASSLGGEYYNEQFF
TRBV4-2,TRBJ1-5,CASSQDLGDNQPQHF
TRBV5-1,TRBJ2-5,CASVDPSLGTQYF
TRBV29-1,TRBJ2-2,CSVGPPASNTGELFF
TRBV7-2,TRBJ2-1,CASTPGLAGSKQFF
TRBV24-1,TRBJ2-3,CATGTGKGDTQYF
TRBV7-9,TRBJ1-2,CASSLAWGPSQVGYTF
TRBV11-2,TRBJ2-1,CASSLLAGGQRGEQFF
TRBV7-6,TRBJ1-1,CASSLEVYTEAFF
TRBV5-5,TRBJ2-7,CASSLGLAVPYEQYF
TRBV12-3/TRBV12-4,TRBJ1-5,CASSATAYSNQPQHF
TRBV12-3/TRBV12-4,TRBJ1-1,CASSLRGQNTEAFF
TRBV27,TRBJ2-5,CASSSPSRRGSRETQYF
TRBV29-1,TRBJ2-2,CSVDEAGGPNTGELFF
TRBV19,TRBJ2-3,CASSMSRKSTDTQYF
TRBV6-5,TRBJ2-1,CASSYLYYSEQFF
TRBV27,TRBJ2-1,CASSPPGGVFSYNEQFF
TRBV10-3,TRBJ2-3,CAISERTPSTDTQYF
TRBV20-1,TRBJ1-1,CSARGPSNTEAFF
TRBV10-3,TRBJ2-1,CAIMSTSGGNEQFF
TRBV5-1,TRBJ2-3,CASSSLGAASTDTQYF
TRBV4-1,TRBJ2-5,CASSQEGAGAGGPRETQYF
TRBV27,TRBJ2-7,CASSSRGHEQYF
TRBV25-1,TRBJ1-2,CASSESGTGVYGYTF
TRBV29-1,TRBJ1-1,CSVEDGLIEAFF